Sequencing of this T cell receptor beta chain was carried out in a study of post-analysis software for immune sequencing data. Across the study: Several disease courses (relapsing-remitting, secondary progressive and progressive-relapsing) of multiple sclerosis were included. Study observations and caveats: Versus controls, multiple sclerosis patients showed significantly lower diversity (normalized Chao1). TRBV5-6, TRBV5-1 and TRBV20-1 were among a few TRBV segments more frequent in patients than controls.

As for this clonotype: Its antigen is undetermined.

Unique-molecular-identifier-tagged TCR beta cDNA libraries were used. Around 500,000 cDNA molecules came from about 1 to 10 million T cells. TCRdb itself ran the PCR reads through MiXCR, one entry per CDR3 protein. This sample has hundreds of thousands of distinct CDR3 sequences, with approximately 30% found just once. With V trimmed by 1 base and J by 6 bases, 12 bases remained unmatched. CDR1 LNHNV and CDR2 YYDKDF come from the germline V gene (reference sequence). This CDR3 is 18 amino acids long. The sample consisted of blood. This sequence was found in a girl aged 5 to 17 with multiple sclerosis. The gene calls are TRBV15 and TRBJ2-1; 10 bases map to TRBD1. The CDR3 coding sequence is TGTGCCACCAGCAGAGGGTTAGGGACAGGGGAGCCTCGCAATGAGCAGTTCTTC. It encodes CATSRGLGTGEPRNEQFF.